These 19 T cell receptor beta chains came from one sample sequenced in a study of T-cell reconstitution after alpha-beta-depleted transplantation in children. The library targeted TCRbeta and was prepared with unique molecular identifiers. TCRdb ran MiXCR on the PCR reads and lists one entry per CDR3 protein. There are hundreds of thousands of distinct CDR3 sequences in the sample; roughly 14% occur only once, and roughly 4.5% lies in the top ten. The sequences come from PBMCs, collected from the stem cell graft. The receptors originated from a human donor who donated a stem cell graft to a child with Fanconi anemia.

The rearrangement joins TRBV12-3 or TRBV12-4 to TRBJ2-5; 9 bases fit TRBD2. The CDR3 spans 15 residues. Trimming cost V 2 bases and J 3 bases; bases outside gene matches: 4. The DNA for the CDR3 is TGTGCCAGCAGTTTAAACGGCGGGGGGGAAGAGACCCAGTACTTC. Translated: CASSLNGGGEETQYF.

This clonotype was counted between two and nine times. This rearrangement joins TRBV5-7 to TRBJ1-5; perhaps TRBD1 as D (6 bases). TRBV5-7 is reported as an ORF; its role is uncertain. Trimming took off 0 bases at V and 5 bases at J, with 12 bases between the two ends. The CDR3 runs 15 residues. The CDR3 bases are TGTGCCAGCAGCTTGGGGGGGCCGTCGGATCAGCCCCAGCATTTT. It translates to CASSLGGPSDQPQHF.

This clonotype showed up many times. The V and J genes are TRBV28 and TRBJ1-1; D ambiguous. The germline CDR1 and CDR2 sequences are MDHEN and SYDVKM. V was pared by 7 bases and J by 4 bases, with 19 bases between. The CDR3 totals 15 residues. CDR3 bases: TGTGCCAGCAACCTCCGAGGGAGGCGGGGCACTGAAGCTTTCTTT. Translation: CASNLRGRRGTEAFF.

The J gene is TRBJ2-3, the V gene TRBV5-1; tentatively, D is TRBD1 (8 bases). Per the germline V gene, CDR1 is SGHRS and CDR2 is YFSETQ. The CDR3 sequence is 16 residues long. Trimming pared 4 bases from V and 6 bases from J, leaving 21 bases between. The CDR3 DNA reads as TGCGCCAGCAGCCCGCTAGGGGGGGACAGGAGTGATACGCAGTATTTT. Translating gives CASSPLGGDRSDTQYF.

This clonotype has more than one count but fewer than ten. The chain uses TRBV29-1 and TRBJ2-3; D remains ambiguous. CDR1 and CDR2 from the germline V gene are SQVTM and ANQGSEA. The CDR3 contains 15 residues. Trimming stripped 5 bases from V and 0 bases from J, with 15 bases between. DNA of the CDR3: TGCAGCGTTAAGAGTAGTAGTTCTAGCACAGATACGCAGTATTTT. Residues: CSVKSSSSSTDTQYF.

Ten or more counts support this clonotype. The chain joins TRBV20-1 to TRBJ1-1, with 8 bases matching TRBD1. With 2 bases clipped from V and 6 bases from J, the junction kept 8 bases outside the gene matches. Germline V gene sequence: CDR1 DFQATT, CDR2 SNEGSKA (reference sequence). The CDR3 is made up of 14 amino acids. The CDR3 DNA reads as TGCAGTGCTAGACCTGGACAGGGAGGTCCTGAAGCTTTCTTT. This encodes CSARPGQGGPEAFF.

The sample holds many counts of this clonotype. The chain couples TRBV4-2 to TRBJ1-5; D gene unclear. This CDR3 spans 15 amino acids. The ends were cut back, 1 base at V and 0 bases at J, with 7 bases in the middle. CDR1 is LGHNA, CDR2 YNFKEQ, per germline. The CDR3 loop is CASSQGDYSNQPQHF. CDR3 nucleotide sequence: TGTGCCAGCAGCCAAGGGGATTATAGCAATCAGCCCCAGCATTTT.

CDR3 bases: TGTGCCAGCAGGCCCAGGGGGCGGCACGAGCAGTACTTC. Protein product: CASRPRGRHEQYF. This chain connects TRBV12-3 or TRBV12-4 to TRBJ2-7; 8 bases are a match to TRBD1. J gave up 5 bases and V 6 bases, and 6 bases lay outside the gene matches. The CDR3 length is 13 residues.

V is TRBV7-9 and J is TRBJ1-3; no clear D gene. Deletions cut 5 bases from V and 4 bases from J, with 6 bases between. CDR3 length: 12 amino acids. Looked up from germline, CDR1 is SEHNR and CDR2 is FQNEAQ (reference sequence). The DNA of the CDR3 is TGTGCCAGCAGCCCAAACGGAAACACCATATATTTT. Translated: CASSPNGNTIYF.

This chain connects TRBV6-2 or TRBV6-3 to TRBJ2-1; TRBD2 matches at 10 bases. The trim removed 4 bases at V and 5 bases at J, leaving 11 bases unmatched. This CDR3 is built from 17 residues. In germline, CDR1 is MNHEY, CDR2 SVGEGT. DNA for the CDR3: TGTGCCAGCAGTTTACCCAGCGGGGGGGATTGGAACAATGAGCAGTTCTTC. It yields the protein CASSLPSGGDWNNEQFF.

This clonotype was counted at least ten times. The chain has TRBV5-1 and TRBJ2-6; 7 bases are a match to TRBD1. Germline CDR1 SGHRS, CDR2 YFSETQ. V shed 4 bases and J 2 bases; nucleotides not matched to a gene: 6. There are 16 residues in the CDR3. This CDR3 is CASSATGSAGANVLTF. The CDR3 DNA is TGCGCCAGCAGCGCGACAGGGTCCGCTGGGGCCAACGTCCTGACTTTC. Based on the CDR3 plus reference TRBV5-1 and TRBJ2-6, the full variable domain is KAGVTQTPRYLIKTRGQQVTLSCSPISGHRSVSWYQQTPGQGLQFLFEYFSETQRNKGNFPGRFSGRQFSNSRSEMNVSTLELGDSALYLCASSATGSAGANVLTFGAGSRLTVL.

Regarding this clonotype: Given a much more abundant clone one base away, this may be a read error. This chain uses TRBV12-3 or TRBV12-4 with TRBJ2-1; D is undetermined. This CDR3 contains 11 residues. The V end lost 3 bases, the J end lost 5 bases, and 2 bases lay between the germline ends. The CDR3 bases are TGTGCCAGCAGTTTCGACAATGAGCAGTTCTTC. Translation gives CASSFDNEQFF.

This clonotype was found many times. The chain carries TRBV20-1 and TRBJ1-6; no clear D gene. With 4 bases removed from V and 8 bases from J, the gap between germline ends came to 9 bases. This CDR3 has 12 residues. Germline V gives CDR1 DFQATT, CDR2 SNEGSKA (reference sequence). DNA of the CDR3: TGCAGTGCTAATATTGCGGATTCACCCCTCCACTTT. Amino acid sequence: CSANIADSPLHF.

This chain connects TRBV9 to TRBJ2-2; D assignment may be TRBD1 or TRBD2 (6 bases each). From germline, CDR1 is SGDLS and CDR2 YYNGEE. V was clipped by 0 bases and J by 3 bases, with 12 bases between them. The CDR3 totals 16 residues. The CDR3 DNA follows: TGTGCCAGCAGCGTAGCTAGGGGGGTCGACACCGGGGAGCTGTTTTTT. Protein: CASSVARGVDTGELFF.

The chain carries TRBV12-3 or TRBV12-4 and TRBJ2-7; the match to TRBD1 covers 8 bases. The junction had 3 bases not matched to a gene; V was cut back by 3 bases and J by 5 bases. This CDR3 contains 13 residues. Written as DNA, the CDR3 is TGTGCCAGCAGTTTGCTGGACAGGGACGAGCAGTACTTC. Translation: CASSLLDRDEQYF.

CDR3 protein: CASSEAQGPATEAFF. In nucleotides, the CDR3 is TGTGCCAGCAGTGAAGCGCAGGGACCGGCCACTGAAGCTTTCTTT. The V call is TRBV6-1, the J call TRBJ1-1; a possible D gene is TRBD1 (5 bases). The CDR3 totals 15 residues. Trimming took 0 bases from V and 4 from J, leaving 12 bases between them. Germline loops: CDR1 MNHNS, CDR2 SASEGT.

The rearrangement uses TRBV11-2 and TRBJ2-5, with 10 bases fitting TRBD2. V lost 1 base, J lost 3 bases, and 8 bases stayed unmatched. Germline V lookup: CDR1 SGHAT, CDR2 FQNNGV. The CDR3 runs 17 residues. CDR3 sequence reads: CASSLVWTSGKKETQYF. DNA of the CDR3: TGTGCCAGCAGCTTAGTATGGACTAGCGGAAAAAAAGAGACCCAGTACTTC.

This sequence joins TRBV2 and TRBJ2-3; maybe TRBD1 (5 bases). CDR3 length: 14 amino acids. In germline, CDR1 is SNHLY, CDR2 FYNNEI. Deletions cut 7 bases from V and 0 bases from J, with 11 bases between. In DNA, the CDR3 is TGTGCCAGCAATAGGGGCAGGAGCACAGATACGCAGTATTTT. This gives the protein CASNRGRSTDTQYF.

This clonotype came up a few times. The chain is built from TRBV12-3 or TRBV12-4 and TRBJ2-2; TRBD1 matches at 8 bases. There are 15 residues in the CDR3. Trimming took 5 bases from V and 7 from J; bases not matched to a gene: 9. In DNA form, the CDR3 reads TGTGCCAGCAGTCCCACAGGGGGTCTGGGCGGGGAGCTGTTTTTT. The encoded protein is CASSPTGGLGGELFF.